Presented here are 27 T cell receptor beta chains from one specimen sequenced in a study of early T cells in non-severe SARS-CoV-2 infection. TCRdb re-derived calls from the 5' RACE reads in MiXCR, one entry per CDR3 protein. The sample includes about 83,000 distinct CDR3 sequences, about 12% of them seen just once. Sequencing used whole blood. The receptors were sampled from an adult who was a healthcare worker with PCR-confirmed SARS-CoV-2 infection or an uninfected control (not recorded which).

A few counts support this clonotype. J is TRBJ2-6 and V is TRBV27, with 9 bases lining up with TRBD1. With V trimmed by 6 bases and J by 0 bases, 9 bases remained unmatched. This CDR3 region has 18 residues. Germline CDR1 reads MNHEY; CDR2 reads SMNVEV (reference sequence). The CDR3 bases are TGTGCCAGCAGGGGCTGGGGACAGGGCCTCTCTGGGGCCAACGTCCTGACTTTC. Translating gives CASRGWGQGLSGANVLTF.

A few counts support this clonotype. This rearrangement joins TRBV6-2 or TRBV6-3 to TRBJ1-5; perhaps TRBD1 as D (6 bases). V was shortened by 6 bases and J by 3 bases, with 12 bases between the two germline ends. The CDR3 totals 14 residues. Per germline, CDR1 MNHEY and CDR2 SVGEGT. Here the CDR3 reads CASSARTDNQPQHF. The CDR3, as DNA: TGTGCCAGCAGCGCCAGGACAGACAATCAGCCCCAGCATTTT.

There are a few counts of this clonotype. The rearrangement uses TRBV29-1 and TRBJ2-7; D possibly corresponds to TRBD1 (6 bases). Trimming pared 6 bases from V and 0 bases from J, leaving 15 bases between. CDR1 is SQVTM and CDR2 is ANQGSEA in the germline V gene. This CDR3 comprises 14 residues. CDR3 protein: CSVGVRGSSYEQYF. In DNA, the CDR3 is TGCAGCGTGGGCGTCAGGGGTAGCTCCTACGAGCAGTACTTC.

In this sample, this clonotype turned up a few times. The genes are TRBV7-2 and TRBJ1-2, with a possible D match to TRBD1 (5 bases). This CDR3 comprises 15 residues. The germline V gene has CDR1 SGHTA and CDR2 FQGNSA. Trimming took off 5 bases at V and 6 bases at J, with 19 bases between the two ends. This CDR3 reads CASSIQGSAIHGYTF. CDR3 sequence (DNA): TGTGCCAGCAGCATCCAGGGATCAGCTATTCATGGCTACACCTTC. The full variable domain, with the rest looked up from reference TRBV7-2 and TRBJ1-2, is GAGVSQSPSNKVTEKGKDVELRCDPISGHTALYWYRQSLGQGLEFLIYFQGNSAPDKSGLPSDRFSAERTGGSVSTLTIQRTQQEDSAVYLCASSIQGSAIHGYTFGSGTRLTVV.

This clonotype was recorded a few times. Because the CDR3's place on the DNA is in doubt, the DNA is left out and the CDR3 is given as listed by TCRdb. This sequence joins TRBV3-1 and TRBJ1-2; TRBD1 was called by the table and not checked on the DNA. With termini counted, the CDR3 has 18 amino acids. Germline V lookup: CDR1 LGHDT, CDR2 YNNKEL (reference sequence). The CDR3 protein is CASSTSQGPGEGGRGYTF.

Only a few counts were recorded for this clonotype. The chain uses TRBV7-3 and TRBJ1-1, with TRBD1 as a possible D gene (5 bases). This CDR3 comprises 16 residues. CDR1 and CDR2 from the germline V gene are SGHTA and FQGTGA. V shed 1 base and J shed 5 bases, with 17 bases lying between them. The CDR3 DNA follows: TGTGCCAGCAGCTTAAGAATTTCAGGGTCCGGGACTGAAGCTTTCTTT. Translation: CASSLRISGSGTEAFF.

This clonotype appeared a few times. The chain has TRBV18 and TRBJ2-7; a possible D gene is TRBD1 (5 bases). V was pared by 3 bases and J by 2 bases, with 14 bases between. Germline loops: CDR1 KGHSH, CDR2 LQKENI. CDR3 length: 15 residues. CDR3 coding DNA: TGTGCCAGCTCACCGACGCCAGGGATCACCTACGAGCAGTACTTC. Its translation is CASSPTPGITYEQYF.

The gene calls are TRBV29-1 and TRBJ1-1; 8 bases align to TRBD1. Germline V gives CDR1 SQVTM, CDR2 ANQGSEA. The CDR3 has 12 residues. V dropped 5 bases and J dropped 12; count of bases not matched to a gene: 11. The CDR3 loop is CSVLGQGLRTFF. The CDR3 coding sequence is TGCAGCGTTCTTGGACAGGGTTTGAGAACTTTCTTT.

The table lists this clonotype with a few counts. The gene calls are TRBV10-3 and TRBJ1-1, with D perhaps TRBD1 (6 bases). Trimming removed 6 bases at V and 4 bases at J, with 24 bases between. The CDR3 runs to 17 residues. Germline-derived CDR1 and CDR2 are ENHRY and SYGVKD. DNA of the CDR3: TGTGCCATCAGGGGAAGGTATATACAGGGTCGGACCACTGAAGCTTTCTTT. It translates to CAIRGRYIQGRTTEAFF.

This clonotype was counted between two and nine times. This chain uses TRBV20-1 with TRBJ2-3; weak D call: TRBD2 (6 bases). CDR3 length equals 15 residues. Germline-derived CDR1 and CDR2 are DFQATT and SNEGSKA (reference sequence). V was pared by 6 bases and J by 2 bases, with 18 bases between. The CDR3 loop reads CSATTHGGPTDTQYF. CDR3 bases: TGCAGTGCGACCACTCACGGAGGGCCCACAGATACGCAGTATTTT.

Ten or more counts support this clonotype. The chain combines TRBV18 with TRBJ1-5, with 8 bases that match TRBD1. CDR3 size: 13 residues. Germline-derived CDR1 and CDR2 are KGHSH and LQKENI. J was trimmed by 4 bases and V by 6 bases; bases with no gene match: 2. Here the CDR3 DNA reads TGTGCCAGCTCCCAGGGGGCAAATCAGCCCCAGCATTTT. Residues: CASSQGANQPQHF.

The sample holds a few counts of this clonotype. The chain joins TRBV7-9 to TRBJ2-7; 8 nucleotides agree with TRBD2. CDR1 and CDR2 (germline): SEHNR, FQNEAQ (reference sequence). CDR3 length equals 15 residues. J was trimmed by 2 bases and V by 7 bases; bases with no gene match: 10. The CDR3 protein is CASTSLLAATYEQYF. Written as DNA, the CDR3 is TGTGCCAGCACCTCGTTACTAGCGGCGACCTACGAGCAGTACTTC.

This clonotype has a count of ten or more. The V and J genes are TRBV12-3 or TRBV12-4 and TRBJ1-5; unclear D gene. V lost 5 bases to trimming and J lost 5 bases, with 7 bases between them. CDR3 length equals 12 residues. This CDR3 is CASSAAHQPQHF. CDR3 DNA sequence: TGTGCCAGCAGTGCGGCCCATCAGCCCCAGCATTTT.

V is TRBV20-1 and J is TRBJ2-7; TRBD1 or TRBD2 may be the D gene (5 bases each). In germline, CDR1 is DFQATT, CDR2 SNEGSKA (reference sequence). The CDR3 is 13 residues long. The V end lost 0 bases, the J end lost 3 bases, and 9 bases lay between the germline ends. CDR3 nucleotide sequence: TGCAGTGCTAGAGAGGGACCATACTACGAGCAGTACTTC. Translated: CSAREGPYYEQYF.

The table lists this clonotype with a few counts. V is TRBV7-2 and J is TRBJ1-5; perhaps TRBD1 as D (5 bases). Trimming left V 5 bases short and J 6 bases short, with 17 bases between. Germline loops: CDR1 SGHTA, CDR2 FQGNSA. The length of the CDR3 is 15 residues. The CDR3 DNA reads as TGTGCCAGCAGCCCGCACTCAGGGATCAGTCAGCCCCAGCATTTT. Translating it yields CASSPHSGISQPQHF.

This clonotype was counted ten times or more. CDR3 in amino acids: CASSSGLAVQETQYF. The DNA of the CDR3 is TGCGCCAGCAGCTCGGGACTAGCGGTCCAAGAGACCCAGTACTTC. The chain links TRBV5-1 to TRBJ2-5; TRBD2 aligns across 11 bases. The germline V gene encodes CDR1 SGHRS and CDR2 YFSETQ. The CDR3 length is 15 residues. V shed 3 bases, J shed 1 base, and the junction held 2 bases outside the gene matches.

The J gene is TRBJ1-6, the V gene TRBV5-4, with TRBD1 matching 8 bases. Germline V gives CDR1 SGHNT, CDR2 YYREEE (reference sequence). CDR3 length equals 14 residues. After removal of 4 bases from V and 11 bases from J, the junction contained 8 bases not matched to a gene. CDR3 protein: CASSPTGVRAPLHF. DNA of the CDR3: TGTGCCAGCAGCCCGACAGGGGTAAGGGCACCCCTCCACTTT.

This clonotype qualifies as medium-sized (0.01 to 0.1%). The rearrangement uses TRBV6-5 and TRBJ1-5, with D hard to call. Germline CDR1 is MNHEY and CDR2 is SVGAGI. The CDR3 is made up of 13 amino acids. Deletions cut 4 bases from V and 8 bases from J, with 12 bases between. The CDR3 DNA reads TGTGCCAGCAGTTCACTGCCGACGGAGCCCCAGCATTTT. Translation gives CASSSLPTEPQHF.

Many counts were recorded for this clonotype. The gene calls are TRBV7-2 and TRBJ2-7; no clear D. This CDR3 contains 14 residues. Looked up from germline, CDR1 is SGHTA and CDR2 is FQGNSA. The ends were cut back, 8 bases at V and 0 bases at J, with 14 bases in the middle. CDR3 in DNA: TGTGCCAGCCAGCCCGCCCGGAGCTCCTACGAGCAGTACTTC. Its translation is CASQPARSSYEQYF.

This clonotype was detected a few times. V usage is TRBV12-3 or TRBV12-4 and J usage is TRBJ1-3; TRBD1 matches at 7 bases. The CDR3 is 14 amino acids. Trimming at V came to 7 bases and at J to 3 bases, leaving 6 bases not matched to a gene. The CDR3 spells CASNPDRVGNTIYF. The CDR3, as DNA: TGTGCCAGCAACCCAGACAGGGTTGGAAACACCATATATTTT.

This clonotype was counted many times. In DNA form, the CDR3 reads TGTGCCAGCTCACCACCTGGACTAGCGGGAGTCTGGGAGACCCAGTACTTC. It translates to CASSPPGLAGVWETQYF. The rearrangement links TRBV18 to TRBJ2-5; 13 bases match TRBD2. The CDR3 contains 17 residues. The germline V gene encodes CDR1 KGHSH and CDR2 LQKENI. V shed 0 bases, J shed 5 bases, and the junction held 6 bases outside the gene matches.

This clonotype showed up many times. The V call is TRBV7-3, the J call TRBJ2-7; TRBD1 agrees at 8 bases. With V trimmed by 1 base and J by 1 base, 0 bases remained unmatched. The germline V gene encodes CDR1 SGHTA and CDR2 FQGTGA. This CDR3 has 14 amino acids. For the CDR3, the DNA is TGTGCCAGCAGCTTAAGACAGGGGTCCTACGAGCAGTACTTC. This sequence encodes CASSLRQGSYEQYF.

In its sample, this clonotype was seen a few times. This rearrangement joins TRBV6-1 to TRBJ1-2; no clear D gene. Germline values: CDR1 MNHNS, CDR2 SASEGT. The CDR3 covers 14 residues. The germline V and J ends were trimmed by 0 bases and 3 bases, with 8 bases remaining between them. CDR3 in amino acids: CASSEAEQHYGYTF. The CDR3 DNA is TGTGCCAGCAGTGAAGCTGAACAACACTATGGCTACACCTTC.

This clonotype was counted at least ten times. The chain joins TRBV7-6 to TRBJ2-2; D gene ambiguous. The CDR3 has 14 amino acids. V lost 5 bases and J 4 bases, leaving 11 bases between the germline ends. Per the germline V gene, CDR1 is SGHVS and CDR2 is FNYEAQ. CDR3 loop: CASSTVGPTGELFF. The CDR3 DNA is TGTGCCAGCAGCACGGTAGGGCCCACCGGGGAGCTGTTTTTT.

In its sample, this clonotype was seen many times. CDR3 DNA: TGCGCCAGCAGCTGGAAAGGGGGAACCGGGGAGCTGTTTTTT. Translation gives CASSWKGGTGELFF. The gene calls are TRBV5-1 and TRBJ2-2; TRBD1 might be the D (6 bases). Between the trimmed V and J ends, which lost 3 bases and 5 bases, there was a span of 11 bases. Germline assignment: CDR1 SGHRS and CDR2 YFSETQ. The CDR3 runs to 14 residues.

Note on this clonotype: Its ends do not fully match the called genes, so a read error is possible. This chain joins TRBV4-3 and TRBJ1-3; no firm D call. Germline values: CDR1 LGHNA, CDR2 YSLEER. The CDR3 extends over 15 amino acids. DNA for the CDR3: TGCGCCAGCAGACAAGCGATCGGATCTGGAAACACCATATATTTT. The encoded protein is CASRQAIGSGNTIYF.

The chain has TRBV20-1 and TRBJ2-1, with a possible D match to TRBD2 (5 bases). Germline CDR1 reads DFQATT; CDR2 reads SNEGSKA (reference sequence). V lost 7 bases and J lost 5, with 15 bases in between. This CDR3 is built from 13 residues. The chain's CDR3 is CSVERAYDNEQFF. The CDR3 DNA follows: TGCAGTGTCGAGAGGGCCTATGACAATGAGCAGTTCTTC.